Detailed here is one T cell receptor beta chain. Its antigen is undetermined. CDR1 and CDR2 from the germline V gene are SNHLY and FYNNEI. Trimming cost V 9 bases and J 4 bases; bases outside gene matches: 6. The CDR3 sequence is 13 residues long. Primers: 60 Vbeta forward and 13 Jbeta reverse. The table came from immunoSEQ multiplex PCR; TCRdb's copy has only in-frame clones and leaves some out. The sample lists under 100,000 clones, around 80% occurring once. This entry belongs to a study of cytomegalovirus exposure and HLA in healthy donors. Overall study context: Unique TCRs from HLA-typed donors, roughly 87 million of them, were held in an early data release. Study-level results: Cytomegalovirus status, reportedly, was diagnosed with high specificity and sensitivity by the classifier. Analyzed later, most CMV-associated TCR beta chains appeared HLA-restricted.

The sequencing sample was made of PBMCs. The chain employs TRBV2 and TRBJ1-1; 9 bases map to TRBD1. This TCR was recovered from a human donor in good health. The CDR3 region has the DNA TGTGCCAGTAGACCGACAGGGGGCACTGAAGCTTTCTTT. Amino acids: CASRPTGGTEAFF.